This T cell receptor (beta chain) derives from a study of T cell responses to AZD1222 COVID-19 vaccine. The repertoire was sequenced with immunoSEQ multiplex PCR; TCRdb's copy has only in-frame clones and lacks some. The sample comprises about 170,000 clones, about 83% of which are singletons, and 0.95% to 1.1% rests with the top ten. General study results and limits: The number of AZD1222 recipients seropositive at baseline was only five to seven. Clonal diversity was possibly underestimated, and the donors were mostly white British, with more females.

The V and J ends lost 0 bases and 10 bases respectively, with 18 bases between them. The CDR3 is made up of 15 amino acids. Germline lookup yields CDR1 MNHEY and CDR2 SVGAGI. A remark on this clone: Its matching antigen is unknown.

The rearrangement links TRBV6-5 to TRBJ1-2, with a weak D call TRBD1 (6 bases). The starting material was peripheral blood, obtained 28 days after the second AZD1222 dose. This receptor was obtained from an adult who received the AZD1222 COVID-19 vaccine. The CDR3 loop is CASSYSRTALLHYTF. The CDR3 nucleotides are TGTGCCAGCAGTTACTCGAGGACAGCCTTATTGCACTACACCTTC.